This note documents a single T cell receptor (beta chain) sequence. Its antigen is undetermined. The record originates from a study of PD-1 blockade in classical Hodgkin lymphoma. Points from the study as a whole: Newly diagnosed patients were said to have less baseline TCR diversity than healthy donors did.

Here immunoSEQ multiplex PCR was the method, and the copy in TCRdb shows in-frame clones only, minus some. The repertoire holds over 20,000 clones, with roughly 84% as singletons. Patients all relapsed after autologous stem cell transplantation, and there was variation in brentuximab vedotin exposure. Researchers report purifying CD4+ T cells from thawed PBMCs by magnetic negative selection. Germline V CDR1 and CDR2: SQVTM, ANQGSEA. This CDR3 spans 15 amino acids. V lost 0 bases to trimming and J lost 4 bases, with 13 bases between them. This clonotype originated in a human donor with classical Hodgkin lymphoma. This rearrangement joins TRBV29-1 to TRBJ2-1, with D hard to call. The sequences come from CD4+ T cells from blood, collected at baseline. For the CDR3, the DNA is TGCAGCGTTGAAGATTCCGGGCCCTCTTACAATGAGCAGTTCTTC. This codes for CSVEDSGPSYNEQFF.